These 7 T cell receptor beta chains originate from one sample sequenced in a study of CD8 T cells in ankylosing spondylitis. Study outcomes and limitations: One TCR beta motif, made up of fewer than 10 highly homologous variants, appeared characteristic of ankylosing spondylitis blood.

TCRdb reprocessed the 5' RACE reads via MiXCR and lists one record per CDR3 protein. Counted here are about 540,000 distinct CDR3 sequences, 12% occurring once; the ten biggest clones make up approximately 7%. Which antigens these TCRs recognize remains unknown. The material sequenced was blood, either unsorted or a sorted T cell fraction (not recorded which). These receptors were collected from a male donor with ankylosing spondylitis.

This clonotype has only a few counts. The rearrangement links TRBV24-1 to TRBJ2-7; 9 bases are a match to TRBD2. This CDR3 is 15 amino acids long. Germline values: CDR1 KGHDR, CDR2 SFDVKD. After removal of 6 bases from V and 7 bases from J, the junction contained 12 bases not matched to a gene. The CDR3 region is CATSPGEREVGEQYF. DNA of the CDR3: TGTGCCACCAGTCCGGGGGAGCGGGAGGTAGGAGAGCAGTACTTC.

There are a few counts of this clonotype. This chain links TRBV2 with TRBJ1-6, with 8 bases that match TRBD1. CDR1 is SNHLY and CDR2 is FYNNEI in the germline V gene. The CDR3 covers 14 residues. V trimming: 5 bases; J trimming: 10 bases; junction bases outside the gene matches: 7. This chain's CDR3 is CASSNDRGGSPLHF. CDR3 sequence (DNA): TGTGCCAGCAGTAATGACAGGGGTGGATCACCCCTCCACTTT.

CDR3 sequence: CASSLEEGNEQYF. The CDR3, as DNA: TGTGCCAGCAGCTTAGAGGAGGGGAACGAGCAGTACTTC. The rearrangement joins TRBV7-7 to TRBJ2-7, with a possible D match to TRBD2 (6 bases). CDR1 is SSHAT, CDR2 FNYEAQ, per germline (reference sequence). The CDR3 runs 13 residues. Trimming took off 1 base at V and 5 bases at J, with 9 bases between the two ends.

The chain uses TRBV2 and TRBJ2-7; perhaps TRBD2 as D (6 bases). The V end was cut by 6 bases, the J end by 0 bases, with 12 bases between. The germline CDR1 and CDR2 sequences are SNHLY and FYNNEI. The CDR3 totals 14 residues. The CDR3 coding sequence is TGTGCCAGCAGGGGGGGTGGAAGCTCCTACGAGCAGTACGTC. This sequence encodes CASRGGGSSYEQYV.

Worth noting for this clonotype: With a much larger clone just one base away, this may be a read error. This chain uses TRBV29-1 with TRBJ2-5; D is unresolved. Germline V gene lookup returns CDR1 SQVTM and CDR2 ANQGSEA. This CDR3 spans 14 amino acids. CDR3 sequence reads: CSAQNSLIQEIQYF. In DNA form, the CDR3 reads TGCAGCGCCCAGAACTCACTAATCCAAGAGATCCAGTACTTC.

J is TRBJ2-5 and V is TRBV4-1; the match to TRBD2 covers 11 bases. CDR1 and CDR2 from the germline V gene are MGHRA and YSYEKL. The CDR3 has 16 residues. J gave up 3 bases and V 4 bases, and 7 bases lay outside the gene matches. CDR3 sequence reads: CASSRNPGLAEETQYF. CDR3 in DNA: TGCGCCAGCAGCCGAAACCCGGGACTAGCGGAAGAGACCCAGTACTTC.

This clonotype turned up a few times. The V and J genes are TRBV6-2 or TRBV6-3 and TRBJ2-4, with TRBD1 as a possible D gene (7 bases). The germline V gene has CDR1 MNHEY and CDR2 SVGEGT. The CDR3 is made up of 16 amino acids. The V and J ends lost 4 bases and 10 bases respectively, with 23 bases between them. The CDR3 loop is CASSLLASGDRPIQYF. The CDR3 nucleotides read TGTGCCAGCAGTTTACTCGCATCGGGGGACAGACCTATTCAGTACTTC.